Shown below are 8 T cell receptor beta chains from a single sample sequenced in a study of T cell changes during pregnancy in multiple sclerosis. Profiled with immunoSEQ multiplex PCR; TCRdb holds only in-frame clones, not every one. The data contain some 64,000 clones, 90% of them singletons. The sample here was peripheral blood, taken in the first trimester of pregnancy. The source of these receptors is a female donor in good health, enrolled as a control in a pregnancy study.

The CDR3 region is CASSGGATFNEQFF. In DNA, the CDR3 is TGCGCCAGCAGCGGGGGGGCGACTTTTAATGAGCAGTTCTTC. The gene calls are TRBV5-1 and TRBJ2-1; TRBD2 is a possible D gene (7 bases). The V and J ends lost 4 bases and 7 bases respectively, with 15 bases between them. The CDR3 runs 14 residues. Germline V gene sequence: CDR1 SGHRS, CDR2 YFSETQ.

This sequence joins TRBV12-5 and TRBJ2-1; tentative D call: TRBD1 (6 bases). The V gene's germline CDR1 is LGHNT and CDR2 FRNRAP. Trimming left V 1 base short and J 11 bases short, with 9 bases between. This CDR3 comprises 12 residues. The CDR3 nucleotides read TGTGCTAGTGGTTTGGCCGGGACAAAGCAGTTCTTC. Its protein is CASGLAGTKQFF.

V is TRBV10-3 and J is TRBJ2-1, with D perhaps TRBD1 (5 bases). Germline CDR1 ENHRY, CDR2 SYGVKD. The CDR3 totals 16 residues. The ends were cut back, 10 bases at V and 0 bases at J, with 19 bases in the middle. CDR3 loop: CATGEPRGSSYNEQFF. For the CDR3, the DNA is TGTGCCACCGGCGAGCCTAGGGGTAGCTCCTACAATGAGCAGTTCTTC.

The CDR3 region is CASRWTSGSLDTQYF. The CDR3 nucleotides are TGTGCCAGCAGGTGGACTAGCGGGAGTCTTGATACGCAGTATTTT. V usage is TRBV7-9 and J usage is TRBJ2-3; TRBD2 matches at 13 bases. This CDR3 has 15 residues. The germline gives CDR1 SEHNR, CDR2 FQNEAQ (reference sequence). With 6 bases clipped from V and 6 bases from J, the junction kept 6 bases outside the gene matches. Combining the CDR3 with reference TRBV7-9 and TRBJ2-3 gives the whole variable domain DTGVSQNPRHKITKRGQNVTFRCDPISEHNRLYWYRQTLGQGPEFLTYFQNEAQLEKSRLLSDRFSAERPKGSFSTLEIQRTEQGDSAMYLCASRWTSGSLDTQYFGPGTRLTVL.

The V gene is TRBV4-1, the J gene TRBJ1-1; 7 nucleotides align to TRBD1. Germline V gene data show CDR1 as MGHRA and CDR2 as YSYEKL. This CDR3 is built from 15 residues. The V and J ends lost 0 bases and 5 bases, in that order; junction bases with no gene match: 6. CDR3 DNA sequence: TGCGCCAGCAGCCAAGATGGGACAGACATTACTGAAGCTTTCTTT. The encoded protein is CASSQDGTDITEAFF.

This CDR3 is CASSQDPPGLAKDEQFF. In nucleotides, the CDR3 is TGCGCCAGCAGCCAAGATCCTCCGGGACTAGCAAAGGATGAGCAGTTCTTC. This rearrangement joins TRBV4-1 to TRBJ2-1; 9 nucleotides line up with TRBD2. The V gene's germline CDR1 is MGHRA and CDR2 YSYEKL. CDR3 length: 17 amino acids. Losses at the gene ends were 0 bases for V and 8 bases for J; bases not matched to a gene: 11.

The chain is built from TRBV7-9 and TRBJ2-1; no firm D call. The CDR3 spans 16 residues. Germline CDR1 SEHNR, CDR2 FQNEAQ (reference sequence). The V gene lost 3 bases and the J gene lost 4 bases, with 16 bases spanning the gap. The CDR3: CASSFLPVAWYNEQFF. The CDR3 DNA is TGTGCCAGCAGCTTCCTCCCAGTGGCCTGGTACAATGAGCAGTTCTTC.

V is TRBV5-1 and J is TRBJ2-6; D gene ambiguous. The CDR3 sequence is 13 residues long. V lost 0 bases and J lost 9, with 7 bases in between. Germline V gene sequence: CDR1 SGHRS, CDR2 YFSETQ. The CDR3 bases are TGCGCCAGCAGCTTGGCAGAGCGCAACGTCCTGACTTTC. Amino acid sequence: CASSLAERNVLTF.